The 5 T cell receptor beta chains listed next were all sequenced from one sample in a study of molecular identifiers for immune sequencing clone quantification. Each CDR3 protein gets one entry after TCRdb re-called the PCR reads with MiXCR. The sample contains about 510,000 distinct CDR3 sequences, over 20% of which appear only once. Sequenced input: naive CD8+ T cells from blood, with Jurkat cell RNA spiked in. Sample subset: FACS-sorted CD8+CD4-CCR7+CD45RA+ naive T cells. These receptors were taken from a human donor in good health. Some libraries in this study had Jurkat cell RNA spiked in.

The sample holds a few counts of this clonotype. The CDR3 DNA reads as TGTGCCAGCAGCTTGAGTGTTCGGGCTGAAGCTTTCTTT. It translates to CASSLSVRAEAFF. J is TRBJ1-1 and V is TRBV7-9, with D hard to call. V was trimmed by 3 bases and J by 6 bases, leaving 11 bases between them. CDR1 and CDR2 (germline): SEHNR, FQNEAQ (reference sequence). The CDR3 extends over 13 amino acids.

The chain recombines TRBV9 with TRBJ2-5, with D possibly matching TRBD2 (6 bases). The germline V gene has CDR1 SGDLS and CDR2 YYNGEE. Trimming shortened V by 3 bases and J by 3 bases, and 9 bases separated the two germline ends. CDR3 length equals 13 residues. This CDR3 is CASSEWGEETQYF. The CDR3 nucleotides read TGTGCCAGCAGCGAGTGGGGGGAAGAGACCCAGTACTTC.

This chain joins TRBV9 and TRBJ2-5; 8 nucleotides match TRBD2. The CDR3 runs to 15 residues. Losses at the gene ends were 4 bases for V and 5 bases for J; bases not matched to a gene: 10. CDR1 and CDR2 (germline): SGDLS, YYNGEE. The CDR3 nucleotides are TGTGCCAGCAGCACGGGGGGGGCAAACGGCGAGACCCAGTACTTC. Protein product: CASSTGGANGETQYF.

V usage is TRBV27 and J usage is TRBJ2-3, with TRBD2 matching 11 bases. This CDR3 comprises 15 residues. Germline V gene lookup returns CDR1 MNHEY and CDR2 SMNVEV (reference sequence). The J segment lost 9 bases and the V segment lost 3 bases, leaving 8 bases of the junction unmatched. The CDR3 here is CASSFLLAGGGTQYF. The CDR3 bases are TGTGCCAGCAGTTTTCTGCTAGCGGGAGGAGGGACGCAGTATTTT.

This clonotype showed up many times. The V and J genes are TRBV4-3 and TRBJ2-3; 12 positions match TRBD2. This CDR3 is built from 16 residues. Germline V lookup: CDR1 LGHNA, CDR2 YSLEER. After removal of 0 bases from V and 5 bases from J, the junction contained 3 bases not matched to a gene. DNA of the CDR3: TGCGCCAGCAGCCAAGATCTAGCGGGGGGGCTAGATACGCAGTATTTT. This translates into CASSQDLAGGLDTQYF.